A single count supports the clone carrying this TCR beta chain. Authors' methods: Using reference gene primer amplification, nucleated cell counts were estimated. Clones were sequenced by immunoSEQ multiplex PCR, and TCRdb holds only the in-frame ones, with some missing. The V and J calls and clone size come from that table; D and trimming were worked out from the DNA. Found here are 35,000 to 50,000 clones, roughly four fifths of them singletons; the top ten hold around 24%. These data belong to a study of blood T cell repertoires in COVID-19. Study overall: The study drew acute and convalescent COVID-19 samples from the United States, Italy and Spain. Sample material is recorded as cDNA or gDNA derived from T cells, B-cell-depleted T cells, or PBMCs.

V was clipped by 1 base and J by 0 bases; unmatched bases: 2. The length of the CDR3 is 16 residues. Germline-derived CDR1 and CDR2 are LNHDA and SQIVND (reference sequence). V is TRBV19 and J is TRBJ2-7; 11 positions agree with TRBD1. This clonotype was obtained from a human donor with acute or convalescent COVID-19. The donor label of this sample is uncertain. The sample was peripheral blood. CDR3 in amino acids: CASSIGGTGGSYEQYF. The DNA of the CDR3 is TGTGCCAGTAGTATAGGGGGGACAGGGGGCTCCTACGAGCAGTACTTC.